This paragraph covers one T cell receptor beta chain sequence. This sample stems from a study of blood T cell repertoires in COVID-19. On the study more broadly: Samples came from the United States, Italy and Spain, spanning acute and convalescent COVID-19. The cDNA or gDNA used as material had been derived from T cells, B-cell-depleted T cells, or PBMCs.

The germline V gene has CDR1 SNHLY and CDR2 FYNNEI. Trimming removed 0 bases at V and 6 bases at J, with 12 bases between. The CDR3 sequence is 16 residues long. In the authors' methods: It was from reference gene primer amplification that nucleated cell counts were estimated. Data came from immunoSEQ multiplex PCR; TCRdb stores just in-frame clones and leaves some out. The DNA was the basis for D and trimming; V, J and clone size are from that table. The repertoire includes approximately 70,000 clones, roughly 84% of them detected once, and 4.5% sits in the top ten. This clonotype was sampled from a woman between 55 and 75 years old with acute or convalescent COVID-19. The V gene is TRBV2, the J gene TRBJ1-6; D uncertain. Material for sequencing was peripheral blood. CDR3 coding DNA: TGTGCCAGCAGTGAAGCAGGTGCGGGATTTAATTCACCCCTCCACTTT. Translated, it gives CASSEAGAGFNSPLHF.